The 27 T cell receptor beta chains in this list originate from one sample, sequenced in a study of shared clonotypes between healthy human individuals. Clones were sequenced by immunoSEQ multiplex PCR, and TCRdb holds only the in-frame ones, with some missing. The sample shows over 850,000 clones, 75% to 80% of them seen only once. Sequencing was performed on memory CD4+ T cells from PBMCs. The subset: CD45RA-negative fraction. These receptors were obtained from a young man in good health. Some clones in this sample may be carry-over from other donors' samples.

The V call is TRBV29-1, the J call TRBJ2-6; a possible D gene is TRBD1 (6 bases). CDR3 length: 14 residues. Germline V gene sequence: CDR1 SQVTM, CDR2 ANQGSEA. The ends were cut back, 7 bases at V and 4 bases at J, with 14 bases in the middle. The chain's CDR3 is CSAEQGTGANVLTF. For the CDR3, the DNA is TGCAGCGCAGAACAGGGTACAGGGGCCAACGTCCTGACTTTC.

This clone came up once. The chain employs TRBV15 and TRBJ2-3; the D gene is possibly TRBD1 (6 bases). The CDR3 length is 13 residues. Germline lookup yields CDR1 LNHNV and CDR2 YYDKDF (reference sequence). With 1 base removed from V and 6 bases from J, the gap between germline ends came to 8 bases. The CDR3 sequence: CATSRGTGDTQYF. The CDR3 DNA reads TGTGCCACCAGCAGAGGAACAGGGGATACGCAGTATTTT.

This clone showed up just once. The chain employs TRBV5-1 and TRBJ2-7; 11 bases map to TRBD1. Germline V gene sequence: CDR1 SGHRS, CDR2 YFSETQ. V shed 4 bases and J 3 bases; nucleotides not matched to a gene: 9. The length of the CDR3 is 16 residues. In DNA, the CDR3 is TGCGCCAGCAGCCCCCGGAGGGGACAGGGGGTCTACGAGCAGTACTTC. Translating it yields CASSPRRGQGVYEQYF.

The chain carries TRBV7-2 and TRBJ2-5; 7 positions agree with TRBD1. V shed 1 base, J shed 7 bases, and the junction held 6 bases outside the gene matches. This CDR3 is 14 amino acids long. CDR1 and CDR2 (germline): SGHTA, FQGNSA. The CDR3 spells CASSLEAGGGTQYF. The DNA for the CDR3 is TGTGCCAGCAGCTTAGAGGCAGGGGGTGGGACCCAGTACTTC. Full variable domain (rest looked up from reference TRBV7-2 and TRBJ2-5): GAGVSQSPSNKVTEKGKDVELRCDPISGHTALYWYRQSLGQGLEFLIYFQGNSAPDKSGLPSDRFSAERTGGSVSTLTIQRTQQEDSAVYLCASSLEAGGGTQYFGPGTRLLVL.

In DNA form, the CDR3 reads TGTGCCATCAGTCTCGACTTGTCCGCAGATACGCAGTATTTT. As protein: CAISLDLSADTQYF. J is TRBJ2-3 and V is TRBV10-3; no clear D. CDR1 and CDR2 (germline): ENHRY, SYGVKD. This CDR3 spans 14 amino acids. V was trimmed by 5 bases and J by 4 bases, leaving 13 bases between them.

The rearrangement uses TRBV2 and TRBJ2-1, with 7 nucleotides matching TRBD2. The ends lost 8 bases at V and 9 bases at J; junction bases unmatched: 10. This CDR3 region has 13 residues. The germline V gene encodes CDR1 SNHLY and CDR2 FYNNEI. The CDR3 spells CASGNGRKGEQFF. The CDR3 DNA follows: TGTGCCAGCGGTAACGGGAGGAAAGGTGAGCAGTTCTTC. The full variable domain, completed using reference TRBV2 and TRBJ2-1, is EPEVTQTPSHQVTQMGQEVILRCVPISNHLYFYWYRQILGQKVEFLVSFYNNEISEKSEIFDDQFSVERPDGSNFTLKIRSTKLEDSAMYFCASGNGRKGEQFFGPGTRLTVL.

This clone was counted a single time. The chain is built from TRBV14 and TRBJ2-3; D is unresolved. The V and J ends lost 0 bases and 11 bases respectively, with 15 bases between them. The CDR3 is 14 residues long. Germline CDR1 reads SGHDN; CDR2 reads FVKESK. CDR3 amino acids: CASSQESTSRKQYF. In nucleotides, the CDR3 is TGTGCCAGCAGCCAAGAGTCGACTTCTAGAAAGCAGTATTTT.

This CDR3 is CASQAIGEQFF. DNA for the CDR3: TGTGCCAGCCAGGCTATTGGGGAGCAGTTCTTC. The chain carries TRBV7-9 and TRBJ2-1; D gene unclear. Trimming cost V 8 bases and J 10 bases, with 12 bases left between them. CDR3 length: 11 amino acids. The germline CDR1 and CDR2 sequences are SEHNR and FQNEAQ (reference sequence).

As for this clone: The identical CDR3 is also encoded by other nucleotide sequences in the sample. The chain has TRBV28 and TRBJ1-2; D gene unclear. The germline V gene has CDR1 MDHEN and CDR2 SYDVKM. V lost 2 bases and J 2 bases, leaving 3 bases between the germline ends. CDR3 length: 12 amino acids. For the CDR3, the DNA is TGTGCCAGCAGTTTACGAAACTATGGCTACACCTTC. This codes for CASSLRNYGYTF.

As DNA, the CDR3 is TGTGCCAGCGGCGGGGGGCCCCACCAAGAGACCCAGTACTTC. It is translated as CASGGGPHQETQYF. This sequence joins TRBV9 and TRBJ2-5; 8 bases line up with TRBD2. The V gene's germline CDR1 is SGDLS and CDR2 YYNGEE. Germline trimming cut 7 bases from V and 0 bases from J; bases unmatched to any gene: 5. The CDR3 is 14 amino acids.

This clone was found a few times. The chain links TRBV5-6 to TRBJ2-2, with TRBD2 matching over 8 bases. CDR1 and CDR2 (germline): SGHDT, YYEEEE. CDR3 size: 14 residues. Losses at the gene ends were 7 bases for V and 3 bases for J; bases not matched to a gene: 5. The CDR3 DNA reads TGTGCCAGCCGGATAGCGGGATACACCGGGGAGCTGTTTTTT. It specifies CASRIAGYTGELFF.

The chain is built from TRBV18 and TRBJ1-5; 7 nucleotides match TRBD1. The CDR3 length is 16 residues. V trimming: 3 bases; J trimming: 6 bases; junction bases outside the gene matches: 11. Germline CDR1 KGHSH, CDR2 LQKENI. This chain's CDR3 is CASSPRQGVSGQPQHF. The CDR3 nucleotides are TGTGCCAGCTCACCCCGACAGGGCGTTTCGGGTCAGCCCCAGCATTTT. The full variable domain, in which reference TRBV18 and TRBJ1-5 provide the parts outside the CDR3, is NAGVMQNPRHLVRRRGQEARLRCSPMKGHSHVYWYRQLPEEGLKFMVYLQKENIIDESGMPKERFSAEFPKEGPSILRIQQVVRGDSAAYFCASSPRQGVSGQPQHFGDGTRLSIL.

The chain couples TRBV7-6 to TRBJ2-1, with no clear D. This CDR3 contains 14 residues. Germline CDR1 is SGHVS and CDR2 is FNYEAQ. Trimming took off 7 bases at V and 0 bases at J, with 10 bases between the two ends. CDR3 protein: CASIPTSSYNEQFF. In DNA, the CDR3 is TGTGCCAGCATACCCACGAGCTCCTACAATGAGCAGTTCTTC. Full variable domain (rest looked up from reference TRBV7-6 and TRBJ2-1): GAGVSQSPRYKVTKRGQDVALRCDPISGHVSLYWYRQALGQGPEFLTYFNYEAQQDKSGLPNDRFSAERPEGSISTLTIQRTEQRDSAMYRCASIPTSSYNEQFFGPGTRLTVL.

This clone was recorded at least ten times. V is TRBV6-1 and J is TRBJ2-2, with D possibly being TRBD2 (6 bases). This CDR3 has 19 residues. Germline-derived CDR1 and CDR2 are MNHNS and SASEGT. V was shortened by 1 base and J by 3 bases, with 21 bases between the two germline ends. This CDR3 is CASSEGPPKDYADTGELFF. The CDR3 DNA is TGTGCCAGCAGTGAAGGACCACCAAAGGACTACGCCGACACCGGGGAGCTGTTTTTT.

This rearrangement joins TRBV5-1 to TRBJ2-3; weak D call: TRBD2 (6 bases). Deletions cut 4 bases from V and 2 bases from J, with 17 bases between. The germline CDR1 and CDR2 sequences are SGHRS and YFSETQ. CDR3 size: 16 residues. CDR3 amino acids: CASSGGINGATDTQYF. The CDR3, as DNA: TGCGCCAGCAGCGGAGGGATCAATGGGGCCACAGATACGCAGTATTTT.

In nucleotides, the CDR3 is TGTGCCAGCAGTGAAGCGCGGGGCGGGGGGTCCCAGCATTTT. Its translation is CASSEARGGGSQHF. J is TRBJ1-5 and V is TRBV6-1; weak D call: TRBD1 (5 bases). The germline V and J ends were trimmed by 0 bases and 11 bases, with 14 bases remaining between them. Germline CDR1 and CDR2: MNHNS and SASEGT. The CDR3 is 14 amino acids.

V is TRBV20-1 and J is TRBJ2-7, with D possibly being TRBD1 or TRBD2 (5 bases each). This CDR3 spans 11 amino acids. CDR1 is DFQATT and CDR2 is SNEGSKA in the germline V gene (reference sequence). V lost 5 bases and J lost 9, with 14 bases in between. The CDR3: CSAGDLWGQYF. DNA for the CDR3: TGCAGTGCTGGGGACCTATGGGGGCAGTACTTC.

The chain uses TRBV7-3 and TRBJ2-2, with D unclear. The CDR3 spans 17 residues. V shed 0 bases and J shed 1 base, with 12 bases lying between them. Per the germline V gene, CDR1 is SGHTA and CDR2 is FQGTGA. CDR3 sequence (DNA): TGTGCCAGCAGCTTAACGTATCTGGGCGTGAACACCGGGGAGCTGTTTTTT. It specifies CASSLTYLGVNTGELFF.

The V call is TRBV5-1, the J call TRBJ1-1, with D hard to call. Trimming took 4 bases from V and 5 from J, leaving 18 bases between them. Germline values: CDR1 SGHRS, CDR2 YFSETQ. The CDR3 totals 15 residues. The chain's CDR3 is CASSLESAGRTEAFF. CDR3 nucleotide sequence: TGCGCCAGCAGCCTGGAGAGCGCAGGACGGACTGAAGCTTTCTTT.

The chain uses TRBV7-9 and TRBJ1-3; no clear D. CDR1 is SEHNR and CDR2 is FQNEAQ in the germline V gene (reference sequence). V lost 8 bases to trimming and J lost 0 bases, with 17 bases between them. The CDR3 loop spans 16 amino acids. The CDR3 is CASSTPGFLSGNTIYF. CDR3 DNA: TGTGCCAGCTCCACGCCGGGCTTTCTCTCTGGAAACACCATATATTTT.

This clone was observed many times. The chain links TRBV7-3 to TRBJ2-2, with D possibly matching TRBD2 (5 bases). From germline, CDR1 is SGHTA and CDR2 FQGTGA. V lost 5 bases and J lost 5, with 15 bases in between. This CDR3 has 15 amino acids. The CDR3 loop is CASSPGARETGELFF. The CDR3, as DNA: TGTGCCAGCAGCCCTGGTGCGAGGGAGACCGGGGAGCTGTTTTTT.

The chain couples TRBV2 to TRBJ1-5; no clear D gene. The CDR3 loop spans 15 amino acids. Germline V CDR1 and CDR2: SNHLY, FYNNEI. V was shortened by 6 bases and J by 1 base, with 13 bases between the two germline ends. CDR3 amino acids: CASSGPPGSNQPQHF. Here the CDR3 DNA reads TGTGCCAGCAGCGGCCCACCGGGGAGCAATCAGCCCCAGCATTTT. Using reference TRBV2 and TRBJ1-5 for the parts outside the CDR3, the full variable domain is EPEVTQTPSHQVTQMGQEVILRCVPISNHLYFYWYRQILGQKVEFLVSFYNNEISEKSEIFDDQFSVERPDGSNFTLKIRSTKLEDSAMYFCASSGPPGSNQPQHFGDGTRLSIL.

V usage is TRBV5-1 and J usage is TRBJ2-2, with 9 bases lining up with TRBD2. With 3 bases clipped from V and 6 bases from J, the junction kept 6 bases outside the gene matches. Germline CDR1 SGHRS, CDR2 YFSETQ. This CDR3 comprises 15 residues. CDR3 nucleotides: TGCGCCAGCAGCTGGGGACTAGCCCTGGCCGGGGAGCTGTTTTTT. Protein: CASSWGLALAGELFF.

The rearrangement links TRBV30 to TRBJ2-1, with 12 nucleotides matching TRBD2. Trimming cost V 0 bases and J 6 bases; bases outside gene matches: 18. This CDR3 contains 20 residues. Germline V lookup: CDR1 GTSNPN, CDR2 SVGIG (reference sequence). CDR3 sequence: CAWSVLASGRDFFGVNEQFF. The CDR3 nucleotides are TGTGCCTGGAGTGTTCTGGCTAGCGGGAGGGATTTCTTTGGGGTCAATGAGCAGTTCTTC.

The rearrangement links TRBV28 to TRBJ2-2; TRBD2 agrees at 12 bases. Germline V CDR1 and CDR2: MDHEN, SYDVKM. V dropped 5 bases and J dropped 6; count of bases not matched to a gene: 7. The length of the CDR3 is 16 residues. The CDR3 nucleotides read TGTGCCAGCAGTCTCGGACTAGCGGGACTCGCCGGGGAGCTGTTTTTT. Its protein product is CASSLGLAGLAGELFF.

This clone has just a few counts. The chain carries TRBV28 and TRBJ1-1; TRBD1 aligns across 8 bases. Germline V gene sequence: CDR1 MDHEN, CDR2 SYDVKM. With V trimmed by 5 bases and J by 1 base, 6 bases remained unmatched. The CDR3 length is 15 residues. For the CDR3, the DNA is TGTGCCAGCAGTCCTTGGACAGGGCCGAACACTGAAGCTTTCTTT. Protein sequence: CASSPWTGPNTEAFF.

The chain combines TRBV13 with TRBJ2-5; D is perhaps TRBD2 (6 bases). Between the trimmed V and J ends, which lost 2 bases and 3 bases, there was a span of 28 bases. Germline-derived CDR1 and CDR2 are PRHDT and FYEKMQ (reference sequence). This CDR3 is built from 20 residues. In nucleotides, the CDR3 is TGTGCCAGCAGCTTAAGTCCTTTTCGGGGGTCCGGTTGGGTAGAAGAGACCCAGTACTTC. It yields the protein CASSLSPFRGSGWVEETQYF.